This TCR beta chain was found in a study of T cell changes during pregnancy in multiple sclerosis. The assay was immunoSEQ multiplex PCR, and TCRdb's table has in-frame clones only and misses some. Among tens of thousands of clones listed, more than 90% were seen once. The CDR3 consists of 12 residues. Germline V gene data show CDR1 as WSHSY and CDR2 as SAAADI. The V and J ends lost 2 bases and 3 bases respectively, with 5 bases between them. The V call is TRBV10-2, the J call TRBJ2-7, with D hard to call. This clonotype was sampled from a female donor with multiple sclerosis, enrolled in a pregnancy study. The sequences come from peripheral blood, collected in the second trimester of pregnancy. The CDR3 DNA follows: TGCGCCAGCAGTGAGACCAGCTACGAGCAGTACTTC. Translated, it gives CASSETSYEQYF.